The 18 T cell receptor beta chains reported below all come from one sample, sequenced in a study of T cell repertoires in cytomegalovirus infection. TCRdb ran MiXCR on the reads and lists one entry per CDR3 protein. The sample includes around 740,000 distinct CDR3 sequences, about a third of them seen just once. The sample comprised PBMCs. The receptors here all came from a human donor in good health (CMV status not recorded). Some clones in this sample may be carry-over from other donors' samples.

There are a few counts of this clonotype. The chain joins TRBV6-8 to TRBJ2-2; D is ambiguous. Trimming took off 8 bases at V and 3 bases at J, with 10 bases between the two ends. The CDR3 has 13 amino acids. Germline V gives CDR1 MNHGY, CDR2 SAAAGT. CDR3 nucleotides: TGTGCCAGCGGGCTCCGAGACACCGGGGAGCTGTTTTTT. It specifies CASGLRDTGELFF.

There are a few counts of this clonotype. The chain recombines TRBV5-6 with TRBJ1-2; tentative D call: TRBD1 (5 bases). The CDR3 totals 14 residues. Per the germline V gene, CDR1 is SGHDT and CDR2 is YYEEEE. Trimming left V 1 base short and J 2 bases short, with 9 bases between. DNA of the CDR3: TGTGCCAGCAGCTTGCAGCGGGACAACTATGGCTACACCTTC. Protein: CASSLQRDNYGYTF.

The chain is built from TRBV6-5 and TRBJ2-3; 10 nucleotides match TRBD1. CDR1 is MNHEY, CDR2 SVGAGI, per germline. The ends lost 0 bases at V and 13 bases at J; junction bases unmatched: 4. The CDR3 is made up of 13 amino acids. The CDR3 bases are TGTGCCAGCAGTTACTCGAGGACAGGGGGGGAGTATTTT. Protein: CASSYSRTGGEYF.

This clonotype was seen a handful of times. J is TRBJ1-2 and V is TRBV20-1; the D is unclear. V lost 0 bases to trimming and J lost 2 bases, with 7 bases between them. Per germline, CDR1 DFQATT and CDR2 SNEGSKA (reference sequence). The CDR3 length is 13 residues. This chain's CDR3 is CSAREDGNYGYTF. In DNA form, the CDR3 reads TGCAGTGCTAGAGAAGACGGGAACTATGGCTACACCTTC.

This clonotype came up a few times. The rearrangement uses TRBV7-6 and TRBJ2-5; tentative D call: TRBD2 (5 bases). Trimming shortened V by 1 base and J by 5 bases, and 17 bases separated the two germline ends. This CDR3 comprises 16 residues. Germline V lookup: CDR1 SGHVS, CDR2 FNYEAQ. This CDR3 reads CASSLVNRRGQETQYF. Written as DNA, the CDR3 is TGTGCCAGCAGCTTAGTCAACCGTCGAGGGCAGGAGACCCAGTACTTC.

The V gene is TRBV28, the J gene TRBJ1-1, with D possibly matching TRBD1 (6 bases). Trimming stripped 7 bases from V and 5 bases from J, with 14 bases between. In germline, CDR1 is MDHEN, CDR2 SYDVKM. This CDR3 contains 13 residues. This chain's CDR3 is CASIKQGRTEAFF. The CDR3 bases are TGTGCCAGCATAAAGCAGGGGAGGACTGAAGCTTTCTTT.

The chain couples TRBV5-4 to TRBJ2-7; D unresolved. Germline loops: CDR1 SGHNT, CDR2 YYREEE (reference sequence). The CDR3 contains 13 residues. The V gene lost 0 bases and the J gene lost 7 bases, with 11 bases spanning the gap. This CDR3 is CASSLAVEIEQYF. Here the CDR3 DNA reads TGTGCCAGCAGCTTGGCCGTCGAAATAGAGCAGTACTTC.

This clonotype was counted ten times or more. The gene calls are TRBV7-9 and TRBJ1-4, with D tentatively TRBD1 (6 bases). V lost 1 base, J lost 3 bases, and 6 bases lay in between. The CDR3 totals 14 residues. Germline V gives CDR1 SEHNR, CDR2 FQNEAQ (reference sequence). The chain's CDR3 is CASSLGQANEKLFF. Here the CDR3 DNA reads TGTGCCAGCAGCTTAGGACAGGCTAATGAAAAACTGTTTTTT.

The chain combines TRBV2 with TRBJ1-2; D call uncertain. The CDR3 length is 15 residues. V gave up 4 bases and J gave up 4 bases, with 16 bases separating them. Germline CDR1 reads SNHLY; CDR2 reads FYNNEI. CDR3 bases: TGTGCCAGCAGTGTTGGTCAAGCGGAGCTCTATGGCTACACCTTC. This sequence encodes CASSVGQAELYGYTF.

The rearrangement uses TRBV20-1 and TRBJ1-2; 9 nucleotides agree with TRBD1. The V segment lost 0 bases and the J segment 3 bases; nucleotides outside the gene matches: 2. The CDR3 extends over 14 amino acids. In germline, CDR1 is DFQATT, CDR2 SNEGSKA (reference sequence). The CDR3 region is CSAREWDRDYGYTF. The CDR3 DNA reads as TGCAGTGCTAGAGAGTGGGACAGGGACTATGGCTACACCTTC.

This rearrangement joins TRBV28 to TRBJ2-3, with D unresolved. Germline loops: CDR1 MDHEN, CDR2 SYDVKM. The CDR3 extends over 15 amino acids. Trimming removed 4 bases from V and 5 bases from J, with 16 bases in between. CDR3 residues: CASSSSGTPRDTQYF. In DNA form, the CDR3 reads TGTGCCAGCAGTTCGTCCGGCACCCCCCGAGATACGCAGTATTTT.

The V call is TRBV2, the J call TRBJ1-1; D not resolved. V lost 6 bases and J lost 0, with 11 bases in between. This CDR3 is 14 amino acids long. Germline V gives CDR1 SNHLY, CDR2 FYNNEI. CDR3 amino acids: CASRKQSMNTEAFF. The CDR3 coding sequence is TGTGCCAGCAGAAAACAGAGCATGAACACTGAAGCTTTCTTT. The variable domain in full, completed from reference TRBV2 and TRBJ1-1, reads EPEVTQTPSHQVTQMGQEVILRCVPISNHLYFYWYRQILGQKVEFLVSFYNNEISEKSEIFDDQFSVERPDGSNFTLKIRSTKLEDSAMYFCASRKQSMNTEAFFGQGTRLTVV.

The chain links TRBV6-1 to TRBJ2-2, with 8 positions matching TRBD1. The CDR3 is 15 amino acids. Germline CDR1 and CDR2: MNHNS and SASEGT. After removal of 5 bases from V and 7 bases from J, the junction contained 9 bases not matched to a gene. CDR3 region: CASSPVAGGLGELFF. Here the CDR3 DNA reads TGTGCCAGCAGTCCGGTAGCAGGGGGCCTCGGGGAGCTGTTTTTT.

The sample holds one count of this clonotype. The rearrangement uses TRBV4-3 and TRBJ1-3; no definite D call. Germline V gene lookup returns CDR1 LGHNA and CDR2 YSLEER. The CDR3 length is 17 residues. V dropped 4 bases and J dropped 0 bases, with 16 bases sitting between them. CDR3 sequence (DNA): TGCGCCAGCAGCCTAGGGCCCCTTCAGAGCTCTGGAAACACCATATATTTT. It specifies CASSLGPLQSSGNTIYF.

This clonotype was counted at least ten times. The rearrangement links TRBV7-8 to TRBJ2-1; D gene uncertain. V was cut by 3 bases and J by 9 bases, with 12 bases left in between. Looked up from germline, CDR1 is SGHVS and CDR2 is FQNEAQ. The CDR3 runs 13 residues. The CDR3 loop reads CASSFDPDAEQFF. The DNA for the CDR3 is TGTGCCAGCAGCTTTGACCCGGACGCTGAGCAGTTCTTC.

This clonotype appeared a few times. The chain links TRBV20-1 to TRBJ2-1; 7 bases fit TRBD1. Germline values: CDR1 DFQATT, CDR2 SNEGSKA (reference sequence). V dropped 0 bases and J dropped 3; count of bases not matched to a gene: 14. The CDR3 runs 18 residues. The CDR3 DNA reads TGCAGTGCTAGAGATAAGAGAGGGGACAGCCCAAACTACAATGAGCAGTTCTTC. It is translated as CSARDKRGDSPNYNEQFF.

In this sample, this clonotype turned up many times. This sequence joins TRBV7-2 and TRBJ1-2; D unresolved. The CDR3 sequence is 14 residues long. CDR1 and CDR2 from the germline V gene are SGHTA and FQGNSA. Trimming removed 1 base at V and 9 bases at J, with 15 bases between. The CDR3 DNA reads TGTGCCAGCAGCTTAGGAGGCGGAGCTCCAAGCTACACCTTC. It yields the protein CASSLGGGAPSYTF.

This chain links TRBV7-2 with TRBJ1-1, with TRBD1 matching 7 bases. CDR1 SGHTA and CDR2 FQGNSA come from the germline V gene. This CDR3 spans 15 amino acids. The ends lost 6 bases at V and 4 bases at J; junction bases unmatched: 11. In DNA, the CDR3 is TGTGCCAGCAGTGTAGGGGGCCGGGGTGGCACTGAAGCTTTCTTT. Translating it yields CASSVGGRGGTEAFF.